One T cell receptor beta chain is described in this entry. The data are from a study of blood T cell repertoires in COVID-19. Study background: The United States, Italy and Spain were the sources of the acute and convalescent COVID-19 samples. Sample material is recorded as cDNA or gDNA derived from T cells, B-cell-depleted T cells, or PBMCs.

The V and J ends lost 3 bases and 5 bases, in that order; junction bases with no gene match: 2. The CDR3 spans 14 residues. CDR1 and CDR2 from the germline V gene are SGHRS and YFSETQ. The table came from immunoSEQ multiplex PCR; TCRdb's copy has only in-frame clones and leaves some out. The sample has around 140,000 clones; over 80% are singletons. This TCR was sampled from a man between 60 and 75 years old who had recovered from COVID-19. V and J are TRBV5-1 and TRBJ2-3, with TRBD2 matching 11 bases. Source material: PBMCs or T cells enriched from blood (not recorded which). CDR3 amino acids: CASSSSGGQDTQYF. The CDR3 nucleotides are TGCGCCAGCAGCTCTAGCGGGGGGCAAGATACGCAGTATTTT.